The T cell receptor (beta chain) under discussion was sequenced for a study of cytomegalovirus exposure and HLA in healthy donors. The V gene end was trimmed by 7 bases and the J gene end by 4 bases; junction bases not matched to a gene: 5. The V gene's germline CDR1 is MNHNS and CDR2 SASEGT. There are 13 residues in the CDR3. PCR employed 60 Vbeta and 13 Jbeta primers. This table comes from immunoSEQ multiplex PCR, and its TCRdb copy is limited to in-frame clones, with some not included. The profile shows about 98,000 clones, around three quarters of them singletons. The study's findings and limits: The listing of 150 to 200 TCR beta chains classed them as cytomegalovirus-associated.

In this sample, this clone turned up once. Antigen: not known. The chain carries TRBV6-1 and TRBJ1-2; 8 positions agree with TRBD1. Sequenced sample: PBMCs. This receptor was obtained from a man in his sixties in good health and CMV-seropositive. CDR3 region: CASTKTGVYGYTF. As DNA, the CDR3 is TGTGCCAGCACTAAGACAGGGGTCTATGGCTACACCTTC.